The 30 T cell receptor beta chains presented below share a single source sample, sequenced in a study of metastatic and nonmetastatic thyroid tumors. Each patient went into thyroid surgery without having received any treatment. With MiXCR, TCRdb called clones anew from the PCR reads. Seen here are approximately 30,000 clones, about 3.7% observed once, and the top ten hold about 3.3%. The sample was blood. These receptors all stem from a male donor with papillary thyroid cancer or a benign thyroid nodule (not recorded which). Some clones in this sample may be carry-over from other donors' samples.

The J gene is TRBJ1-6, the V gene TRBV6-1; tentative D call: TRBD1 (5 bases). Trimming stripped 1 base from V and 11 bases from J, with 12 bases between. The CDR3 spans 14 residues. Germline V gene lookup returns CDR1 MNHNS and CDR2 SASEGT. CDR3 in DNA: TGTGCCAGCAGTGAAGGATACGGGGACCCACCCCTCCACTTT. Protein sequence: CASSEGYGDPPLHF.

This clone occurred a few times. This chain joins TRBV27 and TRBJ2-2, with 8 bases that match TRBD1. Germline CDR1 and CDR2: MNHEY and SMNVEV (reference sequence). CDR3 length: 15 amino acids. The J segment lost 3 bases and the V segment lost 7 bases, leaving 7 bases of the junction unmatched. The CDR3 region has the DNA TGTGCCAGCACCTACAGGGGGAAGGACACCGGGGAGCTGTTTTTT. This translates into CASTYRGKDTGELFF.

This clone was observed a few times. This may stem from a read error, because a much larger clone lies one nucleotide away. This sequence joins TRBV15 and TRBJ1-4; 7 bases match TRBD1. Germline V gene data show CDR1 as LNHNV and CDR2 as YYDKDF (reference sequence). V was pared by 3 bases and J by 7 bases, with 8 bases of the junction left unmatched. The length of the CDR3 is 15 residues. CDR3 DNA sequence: TGTGCCACCAGCAGGGACTGGACAGGTGGTGAAAAACTGTTTTTT. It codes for CATSRDWTGGEKLFF.

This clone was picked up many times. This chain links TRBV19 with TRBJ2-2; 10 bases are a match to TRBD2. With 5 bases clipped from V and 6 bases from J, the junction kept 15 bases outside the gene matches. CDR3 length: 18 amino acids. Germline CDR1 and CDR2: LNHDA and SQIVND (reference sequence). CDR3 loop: CASSFLALAGEGPGELFF. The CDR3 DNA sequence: TGTGCCAGTAGTTTTTTGGCGCTAGCGGGAGAGGGCCCCGGGGAGCTGTTTTTT.

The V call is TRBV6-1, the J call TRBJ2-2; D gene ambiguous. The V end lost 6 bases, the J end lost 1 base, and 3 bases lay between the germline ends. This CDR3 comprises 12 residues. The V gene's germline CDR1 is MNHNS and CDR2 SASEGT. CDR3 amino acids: CASRGNTGELFF. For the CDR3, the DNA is TGTGCCAGCAGGGGGAACACCGGGGAGCTGTTTTTT.

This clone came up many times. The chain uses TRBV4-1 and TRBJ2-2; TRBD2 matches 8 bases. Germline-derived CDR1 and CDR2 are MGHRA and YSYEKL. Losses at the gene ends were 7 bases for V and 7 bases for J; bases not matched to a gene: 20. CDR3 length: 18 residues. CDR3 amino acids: CASTPQRGSGRSLGELFF. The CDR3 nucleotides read TGCGCCAGCACCCCCCAAAGGGGGAGCGGGAGATCTCTCGGGGAGCTGTTTTTT.

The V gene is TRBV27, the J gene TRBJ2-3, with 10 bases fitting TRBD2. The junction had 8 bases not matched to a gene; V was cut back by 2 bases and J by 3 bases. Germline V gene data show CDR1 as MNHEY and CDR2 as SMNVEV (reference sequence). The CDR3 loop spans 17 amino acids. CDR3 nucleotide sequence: TGTGCCAGCAGTTTAGAGGTCGGACTAGCGGCTACAGATACGCAGTATTTT. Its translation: CASSLEVGLAATDTQYF.

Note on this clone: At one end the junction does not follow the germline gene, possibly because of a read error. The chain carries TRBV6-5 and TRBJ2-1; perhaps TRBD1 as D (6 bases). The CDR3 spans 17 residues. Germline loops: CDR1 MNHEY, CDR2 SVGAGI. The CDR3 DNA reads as TGTGCCAGCACTTACTCGAAGGCAGGGGATCAGGGGAATGAGCAGTTCTTC. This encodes CASTYSKAGDQGNEQFF.

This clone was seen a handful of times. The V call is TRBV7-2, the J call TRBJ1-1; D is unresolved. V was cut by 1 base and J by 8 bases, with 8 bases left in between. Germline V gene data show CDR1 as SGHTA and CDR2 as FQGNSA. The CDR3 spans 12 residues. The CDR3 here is CASSLVMAEAFF. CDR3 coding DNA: TGTGCCAGCAGCTTAGTAATGGCCGAAGCTTTCTTT.

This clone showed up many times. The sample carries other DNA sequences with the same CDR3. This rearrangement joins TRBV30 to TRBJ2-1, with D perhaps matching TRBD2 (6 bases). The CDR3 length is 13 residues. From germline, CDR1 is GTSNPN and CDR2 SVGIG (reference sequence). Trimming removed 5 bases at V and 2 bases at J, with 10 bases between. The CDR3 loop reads CAWGWGAYNEQFF. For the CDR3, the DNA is TGTGCCTGGGGTTGGGGGGCCTACAATGAGCAGTTCTTC.

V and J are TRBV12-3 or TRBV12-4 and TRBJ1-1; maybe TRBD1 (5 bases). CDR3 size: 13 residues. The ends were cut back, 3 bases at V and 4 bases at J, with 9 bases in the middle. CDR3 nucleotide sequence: TGTGCCAGCAGTTTGAGTGGGACCACTGAAGCTTTCTTT. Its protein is CASSLSGTTEAFF.

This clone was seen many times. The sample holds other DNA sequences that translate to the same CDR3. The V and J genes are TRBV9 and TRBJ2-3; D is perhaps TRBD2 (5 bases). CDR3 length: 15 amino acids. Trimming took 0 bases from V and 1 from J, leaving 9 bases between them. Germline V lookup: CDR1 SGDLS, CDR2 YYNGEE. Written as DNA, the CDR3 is TGTGCCAGCAGCGTAGGGCGGGCCCGCACAGATACGCAGTATTTT. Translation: CASSVGRARTDTQYF.

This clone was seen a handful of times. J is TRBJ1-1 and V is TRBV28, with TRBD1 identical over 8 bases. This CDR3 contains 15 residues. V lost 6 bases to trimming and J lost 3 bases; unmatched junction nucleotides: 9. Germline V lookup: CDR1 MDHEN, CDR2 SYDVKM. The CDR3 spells CASSSGQGGYTEAFF. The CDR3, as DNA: TGTGCCAGCAGCTCAGGACAGGGAGGGTACACTGAAGCTTTCTTT.

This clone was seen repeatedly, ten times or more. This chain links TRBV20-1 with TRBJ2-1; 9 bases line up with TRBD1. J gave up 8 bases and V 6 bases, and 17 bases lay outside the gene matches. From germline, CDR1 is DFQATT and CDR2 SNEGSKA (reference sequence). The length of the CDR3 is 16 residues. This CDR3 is CSARDRVGSGVDEQFF. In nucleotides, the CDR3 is TGCAGTGCCAGGGACAGGGTTGGATCCGGCGTCGATGAGCAGTTCTTC.

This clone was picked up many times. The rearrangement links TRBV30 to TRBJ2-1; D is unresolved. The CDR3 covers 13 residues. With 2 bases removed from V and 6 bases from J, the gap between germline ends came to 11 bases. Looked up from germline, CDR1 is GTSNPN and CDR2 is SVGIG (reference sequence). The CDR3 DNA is TGTGCCTGGAGTATAACCCAAGTCAATGAGCAGTTCTTC. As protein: CAWSITQVNEQFF.

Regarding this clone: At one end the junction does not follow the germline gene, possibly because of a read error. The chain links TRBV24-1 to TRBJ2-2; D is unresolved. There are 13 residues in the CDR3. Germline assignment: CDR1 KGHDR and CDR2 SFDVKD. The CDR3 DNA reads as TGTTCCACCAGACGGAAGAACACCGGTGAGCTGTTTTTT. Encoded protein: CSTRRKNTGELFF.

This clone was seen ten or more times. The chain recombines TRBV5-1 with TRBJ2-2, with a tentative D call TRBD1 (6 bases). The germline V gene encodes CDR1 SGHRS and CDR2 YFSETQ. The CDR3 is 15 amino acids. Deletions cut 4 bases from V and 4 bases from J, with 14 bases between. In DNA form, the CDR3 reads TGCGCCAGCAGCATAGGACAGTTGACCACCGGGGAGCTGTTTTTT. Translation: CASSIGQLTTGELFF. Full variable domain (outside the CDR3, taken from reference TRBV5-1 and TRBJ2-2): KAGVTQTPRYLIKTRGQQVTLSCSPISGHRSVSWYQQTPGQGLQFLFEYFSETQRNKGNFPGRFSGRQFSNSRSEMNVSTLELGDSALYLCASSIGQLTTGELFFGEGSRLTVL.

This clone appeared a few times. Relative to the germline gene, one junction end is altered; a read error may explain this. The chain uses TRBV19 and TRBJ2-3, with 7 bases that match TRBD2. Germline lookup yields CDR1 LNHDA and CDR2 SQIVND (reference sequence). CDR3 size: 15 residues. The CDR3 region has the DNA TGTGCCAGTAGTACAACTAGCGTGTCCACAGATACGCGGTATTTT. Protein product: CASSTTSVSTDTRYF.

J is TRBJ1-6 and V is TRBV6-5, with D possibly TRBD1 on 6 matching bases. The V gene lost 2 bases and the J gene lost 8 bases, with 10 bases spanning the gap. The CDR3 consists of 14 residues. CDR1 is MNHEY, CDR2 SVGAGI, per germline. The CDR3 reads CASSYEAGDSPLHF. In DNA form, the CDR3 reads TGTGCCAGCAGTTACGAGGCAGGGGATTCACCCCTCCACTTT.

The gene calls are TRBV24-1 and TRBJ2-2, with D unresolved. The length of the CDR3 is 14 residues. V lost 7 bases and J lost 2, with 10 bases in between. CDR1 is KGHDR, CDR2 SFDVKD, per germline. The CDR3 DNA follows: TGTGCCACCAGCCCCTCAGGAAACACCGGGGAGCTGTTTTTT. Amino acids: CATSPSGNTGELFF.

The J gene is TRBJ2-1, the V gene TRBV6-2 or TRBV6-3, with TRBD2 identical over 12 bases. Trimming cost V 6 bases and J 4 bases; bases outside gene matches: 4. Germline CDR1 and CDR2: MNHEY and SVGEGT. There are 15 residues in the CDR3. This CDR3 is CASSKLAGGYNEQFF. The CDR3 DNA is TGTGCCAGCAGCAAACTAGCGGGAGGATACAATGAGCAGTTCTTC.

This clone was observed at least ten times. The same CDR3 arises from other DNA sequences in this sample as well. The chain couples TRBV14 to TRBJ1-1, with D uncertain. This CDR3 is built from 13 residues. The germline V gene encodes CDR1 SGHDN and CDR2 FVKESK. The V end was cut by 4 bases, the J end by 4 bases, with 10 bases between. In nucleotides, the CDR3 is TGTGCCAGCAGCCCGGGGTCGGGCACTGAAGCTTTCTTT. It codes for CASSPGSGTEAFF.

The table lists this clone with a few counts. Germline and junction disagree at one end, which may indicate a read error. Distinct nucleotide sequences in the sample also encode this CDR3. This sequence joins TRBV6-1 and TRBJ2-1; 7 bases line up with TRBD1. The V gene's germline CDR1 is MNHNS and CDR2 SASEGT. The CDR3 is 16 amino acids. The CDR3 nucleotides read TGCGCCAGCAGTGAAAATTTAGGGGGCGTCTACAATGAGCAGTTCTTC. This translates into CASSENLGGVYNEQFF.

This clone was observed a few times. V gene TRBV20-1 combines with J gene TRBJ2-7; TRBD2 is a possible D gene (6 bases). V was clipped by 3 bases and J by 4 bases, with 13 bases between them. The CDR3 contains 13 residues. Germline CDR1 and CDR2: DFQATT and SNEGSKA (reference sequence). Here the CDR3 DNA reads TGCAGTGCTAGTGATCAGGGAGGATACGAGCAGTACTTC. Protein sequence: CSASDQGGYEQYF.

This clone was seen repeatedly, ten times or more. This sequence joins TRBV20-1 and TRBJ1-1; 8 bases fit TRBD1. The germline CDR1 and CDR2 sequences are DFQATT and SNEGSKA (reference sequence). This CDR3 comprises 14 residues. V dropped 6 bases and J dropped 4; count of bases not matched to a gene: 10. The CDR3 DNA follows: TGCAGTGCCGCTGACAGGGGTTCGGGCACTGAAGCTTTCTTT. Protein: CSAADRGSGTEAFF.

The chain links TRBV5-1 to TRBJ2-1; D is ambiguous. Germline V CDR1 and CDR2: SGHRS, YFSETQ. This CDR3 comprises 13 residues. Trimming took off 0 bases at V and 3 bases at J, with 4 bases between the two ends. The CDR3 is CASSLGSYNEQFF. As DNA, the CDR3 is TGCGCCAGCAGCTTGGGCAGCTACAATGAGCAGTTCTTC.

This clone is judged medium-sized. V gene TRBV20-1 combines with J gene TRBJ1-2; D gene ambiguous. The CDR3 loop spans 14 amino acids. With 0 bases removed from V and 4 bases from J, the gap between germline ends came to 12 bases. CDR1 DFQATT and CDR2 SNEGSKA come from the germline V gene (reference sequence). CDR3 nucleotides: TGCAGTGCTAGAGATACACGGGGTGGCTATGGCTACACCTTC. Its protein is CSARDTRGGYGYTF.

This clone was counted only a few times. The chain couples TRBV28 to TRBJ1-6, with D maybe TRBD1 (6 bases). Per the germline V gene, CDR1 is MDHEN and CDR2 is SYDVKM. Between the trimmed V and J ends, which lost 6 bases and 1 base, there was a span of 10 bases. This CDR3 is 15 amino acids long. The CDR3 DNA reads TGTGCCAGCAGACCGCAGGGGTCCTATAATTCACCCCTCCACTTT. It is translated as CASRPQGSYNSPLHF.

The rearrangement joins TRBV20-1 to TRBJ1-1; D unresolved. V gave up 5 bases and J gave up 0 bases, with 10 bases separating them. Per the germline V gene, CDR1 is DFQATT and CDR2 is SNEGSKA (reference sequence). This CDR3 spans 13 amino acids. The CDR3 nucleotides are TGCAGTGCTTTTGATAAATTGAACACTGAAGCTTTCTTT. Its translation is CSAFDKLNTEAFF.

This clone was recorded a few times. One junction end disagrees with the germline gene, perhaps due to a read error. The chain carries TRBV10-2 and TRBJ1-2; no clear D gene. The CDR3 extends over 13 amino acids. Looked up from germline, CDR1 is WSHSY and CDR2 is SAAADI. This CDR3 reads CANSESIRNGYTF. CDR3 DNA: TGCGCCAACAGTGAGTCGATAAGGAATGGATACACCTTC.